These T cell receptor beta chains were read from a single sample in a study of T cells in Graves' hyperthyroidism and ophthalmopathy. A single record per CDR3 protein comes from TCRdb applying MiXCR to the multiplex PCR reads. Found here are about 420,000 distinct CDR3 sequences, about 15% of them singletons; the top ten hold about 7.7%. Sequenced: blood. The receptors were sampled from a woman under 30 with Graves' hyperthyroidism. Both conserved end residues are part of each CDR3.

v_gene: TRBV6-4; j_gene: TRBJ2-3; CDR3aa: CASSDLDTQYF
v_gene: TRBV6-1; j_gene: TRBJ1-2; CDR3aa: CASARAGVQGYTF
v_gene: TRBV29-1; j_gene: TRBJ2-7; CDR3aa: CSVESPSRAYEQYF
v_gene: TRBV12-5; j_gene: TRBJ1-3; CDR3aa: CASGLNLGNTIYF
v_gene: TRBV12-3/TRBV12-4; j_gene: TRBJ1-2; CDR3aa: CASSSPTGYYTF
v_gene: TRBV5-1; j_gene: TRBJ1-2; CDR3aa: CASSKTEIYGYTF
v_gene: TRBV7-9; j_gene: TRBJ2-7; CDR3aa: CASSLQIYEQYF
v_gene: TRBV5-6; j_gene: TRBJ2-1; CDR3aa: CASSLGGLAIDEQFF
v_gene: TRBV4-1; j_gene: TRBJ1-2; CDR3aa: CASSHFILGGEGYGYTF
v_gene: TRBV28; j_gene: TRBJ2-1; CDR3aa: CASSLLRGNNEQFF
v_gene: TRBV27; j_gene: TRBJ2-3; CDR3aa: CASRYDPRAARGDTQYF
v_gene: TRBV10-3; j_gene: TRBJ2-1; CDR3aa: CANSESRGFSSYNEQFF
v_gene: TRBV12-3/TRBV12-4; j_gene: TRBJ1-2; CDR3aa: CANSFSMKDGYTF
v_gene: TRBV30; j_gene: TRBJ1-1; CDR3aa: CAWRSRKDTEAFF
v_gene: TRBV3-1; j_gene: TRBJ1-1; CDR3aa: CASSQTGRGTEAFF
v_gene: TRBV6-8; j_gene: TRBJ2-7; CDR3aa: CASSYPGTGGFYEQYF
v_gene: TRBV28; j_gene: TRBJ2-3; CDR3aa: CASSPQYHTQYF
v_gene: TRBV6-6; j_gene: TRBJ2-7; CDR3aa: CASSYRSSLTEQYF
v_gene: TRBV6-1; j_gene: TRBJ2-5; CDR3aa: CASSGGVRDRGQETQYF
v_gene: TRBV7-9; j_gene: TRBJ1-2; CDR3aa: CASSLGVRDPGYTF
v_gene: TRBV5-1; j_gene: TRBJ2-3; CDR3aa: CASSLALAGRQSTDTQYF
v_gene: TRBV2; j_gene: TRBJ2-3; CDR3aa: CASRGAGAFSTDTQYF
v_gene: TRBV10-3; j_gene: TRBJ1-1; CDR3aa: CAISETDRGGTEAFF
v_gene: TRBV20-1; j_gene: TRBJ2-5; CDR3aa: CSARDPRGPGRETQYF
v_gene: TRBV27; j_gene: TRBJ1-4; CDR3aa: CASSTQDRPNEKLFF
v_gene: TRBV4-2; j_gene: TRBJ2-2; CDR3aa: CASSQDAVAGGLGNTGELFF
v_gene: TRBV4-1; j_gene: TRBJ1-4; CDR3aa: CASSPPSRSSGRGEKLFF
v_gene: TRBV6-1; j_gene: TRBJ2-1; CDR3aa: CASSEAGEQFF
v_gene: TRBV30; j_gene: TRBJ1-3; CDR3aa: CAWSVEVSGNTIYF